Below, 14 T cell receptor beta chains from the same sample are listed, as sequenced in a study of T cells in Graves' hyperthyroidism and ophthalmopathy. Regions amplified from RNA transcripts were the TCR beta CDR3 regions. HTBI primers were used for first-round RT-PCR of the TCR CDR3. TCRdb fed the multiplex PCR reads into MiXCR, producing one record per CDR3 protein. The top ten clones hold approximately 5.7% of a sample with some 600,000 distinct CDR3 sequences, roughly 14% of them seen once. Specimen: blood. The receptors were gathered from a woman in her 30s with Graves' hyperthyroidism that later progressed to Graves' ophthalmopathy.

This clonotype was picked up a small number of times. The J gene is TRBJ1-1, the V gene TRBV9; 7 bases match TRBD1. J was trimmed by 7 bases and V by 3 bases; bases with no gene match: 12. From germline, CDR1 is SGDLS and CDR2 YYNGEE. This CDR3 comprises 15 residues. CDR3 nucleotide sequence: TGTGCCAGCAGCGCGGGGAGGACAGGTCCTCTTGAAGCTTTCTTT. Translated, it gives CASSAGRTGPLEAFF.

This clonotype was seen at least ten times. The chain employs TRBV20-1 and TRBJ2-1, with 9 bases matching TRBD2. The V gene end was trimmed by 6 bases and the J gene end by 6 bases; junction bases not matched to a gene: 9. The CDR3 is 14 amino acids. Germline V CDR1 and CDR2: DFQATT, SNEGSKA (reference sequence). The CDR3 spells CSAVGLAEFNEQFF. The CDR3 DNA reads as TGCAGTGCGGTGGGACTAGCCGAATTCAATGAGCAGTTCTTC.

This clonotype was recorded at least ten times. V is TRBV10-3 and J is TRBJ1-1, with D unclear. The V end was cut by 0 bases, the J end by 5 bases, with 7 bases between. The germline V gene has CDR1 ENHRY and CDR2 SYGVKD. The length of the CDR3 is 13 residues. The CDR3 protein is CAISESGGTEAFF. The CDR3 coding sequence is TGTGCCATCAGTGAGTCAGGTGGGACTGAAGCTTTCTTT.

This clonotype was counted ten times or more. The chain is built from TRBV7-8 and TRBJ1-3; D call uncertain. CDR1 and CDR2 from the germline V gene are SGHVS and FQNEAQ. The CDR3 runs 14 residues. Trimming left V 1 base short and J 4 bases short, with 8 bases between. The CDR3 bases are TGTGCCAGCAGCTTAGGTGGCGTCGGAAACACCATATATTTT. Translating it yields CASSLGGVGNTIYF.

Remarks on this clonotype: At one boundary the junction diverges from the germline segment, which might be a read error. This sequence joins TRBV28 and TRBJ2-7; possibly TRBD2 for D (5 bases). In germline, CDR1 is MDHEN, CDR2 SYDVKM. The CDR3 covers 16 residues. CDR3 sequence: CASSLRRTAFRVERYF. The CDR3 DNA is TGTGCCAGCAGTTTGCGTAGGACTGCGTTTAGGGTAGAGCGGTACTTC.

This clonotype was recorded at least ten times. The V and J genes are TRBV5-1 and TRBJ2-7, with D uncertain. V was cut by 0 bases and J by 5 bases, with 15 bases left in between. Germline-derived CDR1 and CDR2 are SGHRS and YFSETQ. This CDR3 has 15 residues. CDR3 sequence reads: CASSLEPSASHEQYF. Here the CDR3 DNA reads TGCGCCAGCAGCTTGGAACCCTCGGCATCCCACGAGCAGTACTTC.

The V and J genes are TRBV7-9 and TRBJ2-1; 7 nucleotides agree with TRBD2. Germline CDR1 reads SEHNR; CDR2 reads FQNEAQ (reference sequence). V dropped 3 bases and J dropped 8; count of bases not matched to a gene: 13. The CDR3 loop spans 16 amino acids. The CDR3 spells CASSLGVGGPVYEQFF. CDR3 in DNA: TGTGCCAGCAGCTTGGGAGTGGGAGGGCCTGTATATGAGCAGTTCTTC.

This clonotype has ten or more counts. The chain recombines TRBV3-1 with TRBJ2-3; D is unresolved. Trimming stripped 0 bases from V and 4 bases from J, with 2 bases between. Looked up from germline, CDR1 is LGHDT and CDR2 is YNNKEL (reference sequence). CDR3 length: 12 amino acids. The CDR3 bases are TGTGCCAGCAGCCAAGATGCAGATACGCAGTATTTT. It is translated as CASSQDADTQYF.

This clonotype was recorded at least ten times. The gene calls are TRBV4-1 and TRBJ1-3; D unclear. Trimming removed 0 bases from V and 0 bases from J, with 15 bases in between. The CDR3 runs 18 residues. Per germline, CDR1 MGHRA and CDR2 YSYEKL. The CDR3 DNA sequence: TGCGCCAGCAGCCAAGAGGAAGTCAGGCTGACCTCTGGAAACACCATATATTTT. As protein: CASSQEEVRLTSGNTIYF.

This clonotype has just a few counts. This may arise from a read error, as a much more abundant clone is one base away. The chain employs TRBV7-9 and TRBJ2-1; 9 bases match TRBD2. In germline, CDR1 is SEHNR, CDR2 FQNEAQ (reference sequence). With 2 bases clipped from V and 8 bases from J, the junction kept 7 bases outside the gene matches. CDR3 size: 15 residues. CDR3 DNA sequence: TGTGCCAGCAGCTTAAGCGGCGGGAGGGCCGATGAGCAGTTCTTC. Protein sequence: CASSLSGGRADEQFF.

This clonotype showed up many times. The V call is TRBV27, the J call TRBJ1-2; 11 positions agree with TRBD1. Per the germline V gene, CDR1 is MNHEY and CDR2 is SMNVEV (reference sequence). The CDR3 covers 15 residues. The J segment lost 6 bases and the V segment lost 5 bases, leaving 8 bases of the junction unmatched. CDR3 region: CASSRLGQGADGYTF. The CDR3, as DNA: TGTGCCAGCAGTAGGTTAGGACAGGGGGCCGATGGCTACACCTTC.

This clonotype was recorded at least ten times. Written as DNA, the CDR3 is TGTGCCAGCAGCTCCGCCGGGACTACCCAGAACGAGCAGTACTTC. It translates to CASSSAGTTQNEQYF. The chain couples TRBV11-2 to TRBJ2-7; 7 bases are shared with TRBD2. With 4 bases clipped from V and 5 bases from J, the junction kept 11 bases outside the gene matches. Germline loops: CDR1 SGHAT, CDR2 FQNNGV. This CDR3 spans 15 amino acids.

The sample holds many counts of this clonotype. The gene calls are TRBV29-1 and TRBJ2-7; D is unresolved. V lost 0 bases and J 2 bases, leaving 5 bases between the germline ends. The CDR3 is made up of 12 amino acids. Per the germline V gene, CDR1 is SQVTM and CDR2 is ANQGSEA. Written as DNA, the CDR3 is TGCAGCGTTGAAGATCGGCCCTACGAGCAGTACTTC. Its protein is CSVEDRPYEQYF.

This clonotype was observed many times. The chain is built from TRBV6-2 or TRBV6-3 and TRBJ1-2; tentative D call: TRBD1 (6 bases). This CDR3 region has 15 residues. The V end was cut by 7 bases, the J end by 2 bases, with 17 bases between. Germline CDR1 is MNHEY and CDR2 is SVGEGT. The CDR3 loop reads CASIQRSTGNYGYTF. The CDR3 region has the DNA TGTGCCAGCATTCAGAGATCAACAGGGAACTATGGCTACACCTTC.